Listed below are T cell receptor beta chains from one sample, sequenced in a study of blood T cell repertoires in COVID-19. The protocol was immunoSEQ multiplex PCR, while the TCRdb copy is restricted to in-frame clones and leaves out a portion. The repertoire includes 200,000 to 250,000 clones, around 84% of them detected once, and around 7% sits in the top ten. The sequenced material came from PBMCs or T cells enriched from blood (not recorded which). All receptors derive from a woman between 40 and 50 years old with acute COVID-19. CDR3s include the opening cysteine and the closing phenylalanine or tryptophan. The order of the fields is D gene, clone size, J gene, V gene, CDR3 DNA, CDR3 protein. The D gene is left open where the match is weak. A row's size may be missing; if present it is once, few, many or a size class.

>NA|NA|TRBJ1-1|TRBV18
TGTGCCAGCTCGGAAGGGGTCTCCGACACTGAAGCTTTCTTT
CASSEGVSDTEAFF
>NA|NA|TRBJ2-1|TRBV5-8
TGTGCCAGCAGCCCTTCTTACAATGAGCAGTTCTTC
CASSPSYNEQFF
>NA|NA|TRBJ2-1|TRBV19
TGTGCCAGTAGTAGACAGGTCTCCTTTAGCTCCTACAATGAGCAGTTCTTC
CASSRQVSFSSYNEQFF
>NA|NA|TRBJ1-5|TRBV21-1
TGTGCCAGCAGCAAGACTAGAGGGGGCAGGGACCCTCGGCCCCAGCATTTT
CASSKTRGGRDPRPQHF
>NA|NA|TRBJ2-5|TRBV28
TGTGCCAGCAGTTTATGGGGGGCAGGCCGGAAAGAGACCCAGTACTTC
CASSLWGAGRKETQYF
>TRBD2|NA|TRBJ2-2|TRBV9
TGTGCCAGCAGGGCCAGCGGGGGGGTAACCGGGGAGCTGTTTTTT
CASRASGGVTGELFF
>NA|NA|TRBJ1-2|TRBV29-1
TGCAGCGCCCCGGAGGGTGGATATGGCTACACCTTC
CSAPEGGYGYTF
>NA|NA|TRBJ1-2|TRBV2
TGTGCCAGCAGCCGAAGCCGGGGGTCTAACTATGGCTACACCTTC
CASSRSRGSNYGYTF
>NA|NA|TRBJ2-3|TRBV28
TGTGCCAGCAGTTTCGTGGGGGGTGCTAGCACAGATACGCAGTATTTT
CASSFVGGASTDTQYF
>NA|once|TRBJ2-2|TRBV6-5
TGTGCCAGCAGAACCGGGACTAACACCGGGGAGCTGTTTTTT
CASRTGTNTGELFF
>TRBD2|NA|TRBJ2-7|TRBV27
TGTGCCAGCAGTTCGCCACTAAGCCTAGCGGGAGGCGAGCAGTACTTC
CASSSPLSLAGGEQYF
>TRBD1|NA|TRBJ1-4|TRBV7-8
TGTGCCAGCAGCTGGACAGGGCTTAATGAAAAACTGTTTTTT
CASSWTGLNEKLFF
>NA|few|TRBJ1-1|TRBV5-6
TGTGCCAGCAGCTTGACTATCACTGAAGCTTTCTTT
CASSLTITEAFF
>TRBD1|NA|TRBJ1-5|TRBV9
TGTGCCAGCAGCGTAGGGGCAGGGGGTAGCCAGCCCCAGCATTTT
CASSVGAGGSQPQHF
>TRBD1|NA|TRBJ1-1|TRBV6-4
TGTGCCAGCAGTGACTCTGACAGGGGATGGACTGAAGCTTTCTTT
CASSDSDRGWTEAFF
>NA|once|TRBJ2-7|TRBV7-2
TGTGCCAGCAGCTTAACTGGTCCGTGGGAGCAGTACTTC
CASSLTGPWEQYF
>NA|NA|TRBJ2-7|TRBV28
TGTGCCACCACGGACTGGGCCTCCTACGAGCAGTACTTC
CATTDWASYEQYF
>TRBD1|NA|TRBJ1-2|TRBV3-1/TRBV3-2
TGTGCCAGCAGCCCCCCAGGGGGCTATGGCTACACCTTC
CASSPPGGYGYTF
>TRBD1|NA|TRBJ2-7|TRBV3-1/TRBV3-2
TGTGCCAGCAGCCAAAAGTCCGGGACAGGGGGCCGAGGGTACGAGCAGTACTTC
CASSQKSGTGGRGYEQYF
>TRBD1|NA|TRBJ1-2|TRBV5-8
TGTGCCAGCAGCAATGTCCGGACAGGGAACAATGGCTACACCTTC
CASSNVRTGNNGYTF
>TRBD1|NA|TRBJ1-2|TRBV19
TGTGCCAGTAGTATAACAGGGGGCCAGGGTGGCTACACCTTC
CASSITGGQGGYTF
>NA|NA|TRBJ2-3|TRBV12-3/TRBV12-4
TGTGCCAGCAGGACTACAGGGAGAACGCAGTATTTT
CASRTTGRTQYF
>NA|NA|TRBJ1-5|TRBV28
TGTGCCAGCAAATCGGGGAATGGCAATCAGCCCCAGCATTTT
CASKSGNGNQPQHF
>TRBD1|NA|TRBJ2-4|TRBV24-1
TGTGCCACCAGTGATCCCCGGACAGGAGCCAAAAACATTCAGTACTTC
CATSDPRTGAKNIQYF
>TRBD1|once|TRBJ2-5|TRBV19
TGTGCCAGTAGTTCCTCGGACAGGGGAGAGACCCAGTACTTC
CASSSSDRGETQYF
>TRBD1|NA|TRBJ1-4|TRBV28
TGTGCCAGCAGTTTCGGACAGGGCTATGAAAAACTGTTTTTT
CASSFGQGYEKLFF
>TRBD1|NA|TRBJ1-2|TRBV6-5
TGTGCCAGCAGGGTGGGACAGGGAGGCGGCTACACCTTC
CASRVGQGGGYTF
>NA|NA|TRBJ2-7|TRBV7-2
TGTGCCAGCAGTTGGGCTCCTCCGCCTCACTACGAGCAGTACTTC
CASSWAPPPHYEQYF
>TRBD2|NA|TRBJ2-1|TRBV11-2
TGTGCCAGCAGCTCTAAACTAGCGGGAGATCACTCCTACAATGAGCAGTTCTTC
CASSSKLAGDHSYNEQFF
>NA|NA|TRBJ2-7|TRBV28
TGTGCCAGCAGTTTAGCTGGCGGAACCCACTTC
CASSLAGGTHF
>TRBD2|NA|TRBJ2-2|TRBV7-8
TGTGCCGGGGGGAGTAGCGGGTCAACTGGGGAGCTGTTTTTT
CAGGSSGSTGELFF
>TRBD1|NA|TRBJ1-2|TRBV2
TGTGCCAGCAGCCCGGGACAGATCAACTATGGCTACACCTTC
CASSPGQINYGYTF
>TRBD1|NA|TRBJ2-6|TRBV4-2
TGTGCCAGCAGCCAACAGGGGGCTGGGGCCAACGTCCTGACTTTC
CASSQQGAGANVLTF
>TRBD1|NA|TRBJ2-3|TRBV28
TGTGCCAGCAGCCTACCCTTACAGGGGTCCACACACACAGATACGCAGTATTTT
CASSLPLQGSTHTDTQYF
>TRBD1|NA|TRBJ1-6|TRBV18
TGTGCCAGCTCACCCTCCGGGACAGGGGATTCACCCCTCCACTTT
CASSPSGTGDSPLHF
>NA|NA|TRBJ2-7|TRBV7-9
TGTGCCAGCAGCACAGCTCTGCGTAACGAGCAGTACTTC
CASSTALRNEQYF
>NA|NA|TRBJ2-1|TRBV18
TGTGCCAGCTCACCAGGACTGAAGTCCAATGAGCAGTTCTTC
CASSPGLKSNEQFF
>TRBD1|NA|TRBJ2-7|TRBV2
TGTGCCAGCAGCCGGGACAGCGCTTGGGGGGAGCAGTACTTC
CASSRDSAWGEQYF
>TRBD2|NA|TRBJ2-7|TRBV27
TGTGCCAGCAGTCTCCTAGCGGGAGGGCCCTACGAGCAGTACTTC
CASSLLAGGPYEQYF
>NA|NA|TRBJ2-5|TRBV14
TGTGCCAGCAGCCAAGAATTATCCTGGCTTCTAGAGACCCAGTACTTC
CASSQELSWLLETQYF
>TRBD2|NA|TRBJ2-3|TRBV28
TGTGCCAGCAGCGTGTACACCCGAGGTAGCGGGGGGGCCTTGGATACGCAGTATTTT
CASSVYTRGSGGALDTQYF
>NA|NA|TRBJ1-2|TRBV25-1
TGTGCCAGCAGTGAATTTTCGGCAGGGCAGGACTATGGCTACACCTTC
CASSEFSAGQDYGYTF
>TRBD1|NA|TRBJ1-1|TRBV7-2
TGTGCCAGCAGCGTCCAGGGGGCCCGGTACACTGAAGCTTTCTTT
CASSVQGARYTEAFF
>NA|NA|TRBJ1-2|TRBV19
TGTGCCAGTAGTATAGGTTTGGACACTCTTCTCTATGGCTACACCTTC
CASSIGLDTLLYGYTF
>TRBD2|NA|TRBJ2-3|TRBV28
TGTGCAGGAGGATCGGGACTAGCTACAGATACGCAGTATTTT
CAGGSGLATDTQYF
>NA|NA|TRBJ1-1|TRBV12-3/TRBV12-4
TGTGCCAGCAGTAGGGGGTCGTATACTGAAGCTTTCTTT
CASSRGSYTEAFF
>TRBD1|NA|TRBJ2-7|TRBV9
TGTGCCAGCAGCGTAGACCCCCCCACAGGGGTAGAAAACGAGCAGTACTTC
CASSVDPPTGVENEQYF
>TRBD2|NA|TRBJ2-4|TRBV4-3
TGCGCCAGCAGCCAAAAGAGCGGGAGGGCCAGCGAAAACATTCAGTACTTC
CASSQKSGRASENIQYF
>TRBD2|NA|TRBJ2-2|TRBV6-4
TGTGCCAGCAAGGGATCAAGCGGGGGCTCGAACACCGGGGAGCTGTTTTTT
CASKGSSGGSNTGELFF
>NA|NA|TRBJ1-2|TRBV28
TGTGCCAGCAGTTCACTAAACACACTAATAGGCAACTATGGCTACACCTTC
CASSSLNTLIGNYGYTF
>TRBD2|NA|TRBJ2-7|TRBV7-2
TGTGCCAGCAAATTAGTGGCGACTAGCGGAAAGTACGAGCAGTACTTC
CASKLVATSGKYEQYF
>NA|NA|TRBJ2-1|TRBV7-9
TGTGCCAGCAGCTATACAGGGTTTCGGGAGCAGTTCTTC
CASSYTGFREQFF
>TRBD2|NA|TRBJ2-3|TRBV5-1
TGCGCCACCGCCGTAGAAGAAGCGGGAGTAAGCACAGATACGCAGTATTTT
CATAVEEAGVSTDTQYF
>TRBD1|NA|TRBJ1-5|TRBV6-5
TGTGCCAGCAGTTACTCAGGACAGGGGGCGAATCAGCCCCAGCATTTT
CASSYSGQGANQPQHF
>NA|NA|TRBJ2-3|TRBV9
TGTGCCAGCACCAGCCCGGCGGGACGGGGGAACACAGATACGCAGTATTTT
CASTSPAGRGNTDTQYF
>NA|NA|TRBJ1-1|TRBV12-3/TRBV12-4
TGTGCCAGCAGACAAATTAACACTGAAGCTTTCTTT
CASRQINTEAFF
>NA|once|TRBJ1-4|TRBV6-5
TGTGCCAGCGGACGCCCAGGGCCCAGTAATGAAAAACTGTTTTTT
CASGRPGPSNEKLFF
>NA|NA|TRBJ2-5|TRBV7-3
TGTGCCAGCAGCTTACTCCCAGGGGAAGGGGAGACCCAGTACTTC
CASSLLPGEGETQYF
>NA|NA|TRBJ2-7|TRBV27
TGTGCCAGCAGTCGAACCCCGGGGGGCCTGGGGTACGAGCAGTACTTC
CASSRTPGGLGYEQYF